This T cell receptor beta chain was sequenced in a study of blood T cells in healthy people across ages. Per germline, CDR1 SNHLY and CDR2 FYNNEI. The junction had 9 bases not matched to a gene; V was cut back by 7 bases and J by 5 bases. This CDR3 contains 16 residues. The use of a sample-barcoded 5' primer and a J-beta primer mix characterized a second PCR of roughly 6 to 12 cycles. A template-switch adaptor with 12 random nucleotides tagged each cDNA molecule. Any given sample supplied a minimum of 3 million CDR3-containing paired-end reads. Each CDR3 protein is one row after TCRdb ran MiXCR on the 5' RACE reads. The sample carries hundreds of thousands of distinct CDR3 sequences, around 46% recorded once.

This TCR came from an older woman in good health. The specimen was blood. The V gene is TRBV2, the J gene TRBJ2-2; 11 positions agree with TRBD2. CDR3 DNA: TGTGCCAGCACGCCTATTCTAGCGGGAGGTACCGGGGAGCTGTTTTTT. Protein sequence: CASTPILAGGTGELFF.